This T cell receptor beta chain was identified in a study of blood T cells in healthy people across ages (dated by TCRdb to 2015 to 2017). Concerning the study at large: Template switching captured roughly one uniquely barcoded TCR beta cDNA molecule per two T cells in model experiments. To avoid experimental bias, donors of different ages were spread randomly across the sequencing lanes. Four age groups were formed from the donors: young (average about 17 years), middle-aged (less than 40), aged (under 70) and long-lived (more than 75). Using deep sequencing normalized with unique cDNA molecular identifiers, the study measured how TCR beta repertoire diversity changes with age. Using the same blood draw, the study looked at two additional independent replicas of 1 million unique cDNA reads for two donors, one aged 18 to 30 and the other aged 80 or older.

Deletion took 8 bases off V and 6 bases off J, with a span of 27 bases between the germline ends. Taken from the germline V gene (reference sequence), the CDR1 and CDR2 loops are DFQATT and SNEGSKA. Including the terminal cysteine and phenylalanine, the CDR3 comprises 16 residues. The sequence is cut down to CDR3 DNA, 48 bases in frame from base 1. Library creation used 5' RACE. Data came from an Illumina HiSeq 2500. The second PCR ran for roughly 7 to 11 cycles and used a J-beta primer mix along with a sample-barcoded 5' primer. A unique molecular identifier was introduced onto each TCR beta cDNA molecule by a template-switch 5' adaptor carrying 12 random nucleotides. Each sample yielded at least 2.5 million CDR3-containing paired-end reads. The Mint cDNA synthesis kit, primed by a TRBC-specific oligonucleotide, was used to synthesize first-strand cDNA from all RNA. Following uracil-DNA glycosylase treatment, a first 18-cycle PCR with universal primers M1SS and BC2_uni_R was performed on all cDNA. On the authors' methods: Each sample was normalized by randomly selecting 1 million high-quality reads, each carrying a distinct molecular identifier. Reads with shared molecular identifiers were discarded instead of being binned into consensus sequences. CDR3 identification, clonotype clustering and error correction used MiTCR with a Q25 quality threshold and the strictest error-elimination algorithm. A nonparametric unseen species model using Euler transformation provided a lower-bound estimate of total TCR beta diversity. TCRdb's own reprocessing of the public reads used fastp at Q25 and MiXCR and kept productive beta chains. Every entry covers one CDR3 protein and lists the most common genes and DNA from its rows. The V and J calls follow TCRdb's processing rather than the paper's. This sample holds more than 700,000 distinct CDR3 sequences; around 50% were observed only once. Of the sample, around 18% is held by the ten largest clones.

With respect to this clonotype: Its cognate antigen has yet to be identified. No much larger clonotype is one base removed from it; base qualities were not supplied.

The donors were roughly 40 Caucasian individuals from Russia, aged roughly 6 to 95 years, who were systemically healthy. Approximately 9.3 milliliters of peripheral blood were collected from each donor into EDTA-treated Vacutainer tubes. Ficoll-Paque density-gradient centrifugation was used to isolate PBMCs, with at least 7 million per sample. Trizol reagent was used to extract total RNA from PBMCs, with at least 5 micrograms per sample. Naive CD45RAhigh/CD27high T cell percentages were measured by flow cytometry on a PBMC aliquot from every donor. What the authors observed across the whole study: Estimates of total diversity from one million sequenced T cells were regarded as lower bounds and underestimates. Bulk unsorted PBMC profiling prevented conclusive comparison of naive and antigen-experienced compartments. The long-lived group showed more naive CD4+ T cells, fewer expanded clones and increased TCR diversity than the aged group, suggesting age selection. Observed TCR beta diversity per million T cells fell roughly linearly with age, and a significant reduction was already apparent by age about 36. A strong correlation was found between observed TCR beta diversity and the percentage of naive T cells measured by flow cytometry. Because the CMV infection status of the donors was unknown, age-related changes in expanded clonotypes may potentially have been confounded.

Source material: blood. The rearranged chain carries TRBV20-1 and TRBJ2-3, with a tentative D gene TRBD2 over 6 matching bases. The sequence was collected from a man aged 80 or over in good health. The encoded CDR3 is CSSILWGDRGEDTQYF. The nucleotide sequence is TGCAGTTCGATTCTGTGGGGGGACCGGGGTGAGGATACGCAGTATTTT.